This T cell receptor (beta chain) was captured in a study of blood T cell repertoires in COVID-19. The wider study: COVID-19 samples from acute and convalescent phases originated in the United States, Italy and Spain. PBMCs, B-cell-depleted T cells, or T cells were the source of the cDNA or gDNA that made up the material.

Under the authors' procedure: Estimation of nucleated cell counts was performed using reference gene primer amplification. Data came from immunoSEQ multiplex PCR; TCRdb stores just in-frame clones and leaves some out. Clonal size and the V and J genes are those of that table, whereas D and trimming came from the DNA. The table has some 16,000 clones, roughly 86% seen once. Germline values: CDR1 SGHTA, CDR2 FQGNSA. CDR3 size: 15 residues. Trimming at V came to 6 bases and at J to 0 bases, leaving 8 bases not matched to a gene. This TCR was recovered from a human donor in a cohort sampled during active COVID-19. The chain employs TRBV7-2 and TRBJ2-7; the match to TRBD1 covers 7 bases. The sample comprised peripheral blood. CDR3 protein: CASRKGQLSSYEQYF. The CDR3 DNA follows: TGTGCCAGCAGGAAGGGACAGCTGAGCTCCTACGAGCAGTACTTC.